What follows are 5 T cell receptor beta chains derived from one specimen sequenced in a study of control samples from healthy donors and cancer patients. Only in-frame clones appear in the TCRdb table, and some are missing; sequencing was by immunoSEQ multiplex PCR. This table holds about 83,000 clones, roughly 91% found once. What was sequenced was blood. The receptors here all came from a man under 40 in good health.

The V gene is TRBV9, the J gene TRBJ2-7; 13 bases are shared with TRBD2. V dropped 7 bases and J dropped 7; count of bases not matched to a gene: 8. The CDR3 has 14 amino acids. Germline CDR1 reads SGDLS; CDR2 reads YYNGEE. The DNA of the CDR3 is TGTGCCAGCGGTAGGACTAGCGGGGGAGAGGAGCAGTACTTC. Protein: CASGRTSGGEEQYF.

Here the CDR3 DNA reads TGTGCCAGCAGCCCCCGACTAGCGGGAGTGGAAAACATTCAGTACTTC. This encodes CASSPRLAGVENIQYF. The V call is TRBV9, the J call TRBJ2-4, with TRBD2 identical over 12 bases. The CDR3 is 16 amino acids. The V gene's germline CDR1 is SGDLS and CDR2 YYNGEE. The V and J ends lost 4 bases and 5 bases, in that order; junction bases with no gene match: 7. The whole variable domain, remainder taken from reference TRBV9 and TRBJ2-4, is DSGVTQTPKHLITATGQRVTLRCSPRSGDLSVYWYQQSLDQGLQFLIQYYNGEERAKGNILERFSAQQFPDLHSELNLSSLELGDSALYFCASSPRLAGVENIQYFGAGTRLSVL.

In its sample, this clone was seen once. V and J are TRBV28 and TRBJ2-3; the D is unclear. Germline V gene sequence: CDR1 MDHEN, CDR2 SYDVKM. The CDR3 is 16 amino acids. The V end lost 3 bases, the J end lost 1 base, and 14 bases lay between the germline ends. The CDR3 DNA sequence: TGTGCCAGCAGTTTTCCGAGGCTGGGTGGCACAGATACGCAGTATTTT. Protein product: CASSFPRLGGTDTQYF.

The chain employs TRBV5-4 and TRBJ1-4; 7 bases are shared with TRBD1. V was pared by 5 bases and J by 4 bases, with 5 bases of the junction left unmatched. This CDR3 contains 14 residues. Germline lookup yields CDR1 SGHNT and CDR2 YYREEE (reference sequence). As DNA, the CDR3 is TGTGCCAGCAGTTCGGGACAGCTTAATGAAAAACTGTTTTTT. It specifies CASSSGQLNEKLFF.

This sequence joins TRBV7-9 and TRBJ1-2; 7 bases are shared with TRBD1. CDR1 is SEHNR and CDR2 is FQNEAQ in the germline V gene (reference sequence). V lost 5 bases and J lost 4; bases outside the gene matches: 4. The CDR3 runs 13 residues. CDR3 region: CASSPGGGYGYTF. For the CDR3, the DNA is TGTGCCAGCAGCCCAGGGGGAGGCTATGGCTACACCTTC.